This passage covers 17 T cell receptor beta chains from one sample sequenced in a study of human T cells and chemical hapten exposure. TCRdb re-called the RACE reads with MiXCR, one entry per CDR3 protein. The sample holds 120,000 or so distinct CDR3 sequences, about 10% seen once. Time point of the sample: patch test 3, about 24 weeks after DPC sensitization. The treatment is: therapeutic diphenylcyclopropenone sensitization with weekly scalp DPC. The sequencing used whole blood, collected in connection with sensitization to the hapten diphenylcyclopropenone (DPC). These receptors all stem from a woman between 45 and 60 years old with alopecia areata. Some clones in this sample may be carry-over from other donors' samples.

This clonotype showed up just a few times. This CDR3 reads CASSSMTGGLSKQPQHF. Written as DNA, the CDR3 is TGTGCCAGCAGCTCCATGACAGGGGGATTATCAAAACAGCCCCAGCATTTT. The gene calls are TRBV28 and TRBJ1-5; 9 bases match TRBD1. The CDR3 loop spans 17 amino acids. V dropped 6 bases and J dropped 7; count of bases not matched to a gene: 16. Germline lookup yields CDR1 MDHEN and CDR2 SYDVKM.

This clonotype was picked up a small number of times. The chain combines TRBV3-1 with TRBJ2-5, with 8 bases lining up with TRBD1. CDR1 is LGHDT, CDR2 YNNKEL, per germline (reference sequence). The CDR3 covers 17 residues. J gave up 2 bases and V 4 bases, and 12 bases lay outside the gene matches. CDR3 nucleotide sequence: TGTGCCAGCAGCCCGAATCCGACAGGGGCCCCACAAGAGACCCAGTACTTC. This gives the protein CASSPNPTGAPQETQYF.

The rearrangement joins TRBV29-1 to TRBJ2-1; D ambiguous. V lost 8 bases and J lost 0, with 11 bases in between. Per germline, CDR1 SQVTM and CDR2 ANQGSEA. CDR3 length: 13 amino acids. The CDR3 spells CSTDLSSYNEQFF. The CDR3 DNA is TGCAGCACGGATCTGAGCTCCTACAATGAGCAGTTCTTC.

The rearrangement uses TRBV9 and TRBJ1-1, with D perhaps TRBD1 (5 bases). Germline values: CDR1 SGDLS, CDR2 YYNGEE. V shed 0 bases and J shed 6 bases, with 18 bases lying between them. This CDR3 spans 16 amino acids. CDR3 DNA: TGTGCCAGCAGCGTAGCCCGAGGGGCGGAGGAGGCTGAAGCTTTCTTT. It yields the protein CASSVARGAEEAEAFF.

This clonotype was seen repeatedly, ten times or more. V is TRBV29-1 and J is TRBJ2-5, with D uncertain. Germline lookup yields CDR1 SQVTM and CDR2 ANQGSEA. V dropped 0 bases and J dropped 2 bases, with 13 bases sitting between them. The CDR3 runs to 15 residues. DNA for the CDR3: TGCAGCGTTGAAGATCTGATTAGTCTACAAGAGACCCAGTACTTC. This encodes CSVEDLISLQETQYF.

This clonotype has ten or more counts. The V and J genes are TRBV9 and TRBJ2-1; TRBD2 is a possible D gene (6 bases). CDR3 length: 15 amino acids. Germline loops: CDR1 SGDLS, CDR2 YYNGEE. The V and J ends lost 3 bases and 6 bases respectively, with 16 bases between them. In nucleotides, the CDR3 is TGTGCCAGCAGCGGGGGGGTTCGGCCCCTCAATGAGCAGTTCTTC. It encodes CASSGGVRPLNEQFF.

The chain recombines TRBV10-3 with TRBJ2-1, with D possibly TRBD1 on 5 matching bases. Between the trimmed V and J ends, which lost 2 bases and 6 bases, there was a span of 11 bases. The germline CDR1 and CDR2 sequences are ENHRY and SYGVKD. This CDR3 contains 14 residues. In DNA, the CDR3 is TGTGCCATCAGTGAGCCAAAAGGGGCCAATGAGCAGTTCTTC. As protein: CAISEPKGANEQFF.

The rearrangement joins TRBV20-1 to TRBJ2-3, with 7 nucleotides matching TRBD2. V lost 6 bases to trimming and J lost 3 bases; unmatched junction nucleotides: 12. CDR1 DFQATT and CDR2 SNEGSKA come from the germline V gene (reference sequence). The CDR3 has 15 amino acids. The CDR3 sequence is CSARRAGRGTDTQYF. The CDR3 region has the DNA TGCAGTGCCAGACGTGCTGGGCGGGGGACAGATACGCAGTATTTT.

This clonotype was recorded many times. The rearrangement uses TRBV7-9 and TRBJ2-1; the D gene is possibly TRBD1 (6 bases). This CDR3 is built from 17 residues. With 5 bases removed from V and 7 bases from J, the gap between germline ends came to 24 bases. CDR1 is SEHNR, CDR2 FQNEAQ, per germline (reference sequence). CDR3 loop: CASSRHWGRGRWNEQFF. The CDR3 DNA reads TGTGCCAGCAGCCGACACTGGGGCAGGGGCCGGTGGAATGAGCAGTTCTTC.

Points on this clonotype: Just one base apart from a much larger clone, this may be a read error. The J gene is TRBJ2-5, the V gene TRBV29-1; D gene ambiguous. Germline V gives CDR1 SQVTM, CDR2 ANQGSEA. This CDR3 region has 11 residues. The V and J ends lost 4 bases and 4 bases respectively, with 7 bases between them. The DNA for the CDR3 is TGCAGCGTTGGAGCCATAGAGACCCAGTACTTC. Its protein is CSVGAIETQYF.

This clonotype appeared a few times. J is TRBJ1-1 and V is TRBV12-5; D is unresolved. The CDR3 extends over 14 amino acids. The germline V and J ends were trimmed by 3 bases and 1 base, with 9 bases remaining between them. CDR1 is LGHNT and CDR2 is FRNRAP in the germline V gene. The CDR3, as DNA: TGTGCTAGTGGTTTCTGGGCATCGAACACTGAAGCTTTCTTT. It is translated as CASGFWASNTEAFF.

This clonotype was counted at least ten times. The chain couples TRBV20-1 to TRBJ1-2, with D perhaps TRBD1 (6 bases). The germline V gene has CDR1 DFQATT and CDR2 SNEGSKA (reference sequence). The CDR3 consists of 17 residues. Between the trimmed V and J ends, which lost 5 bases and 0 bases, there was a span of 22 bases. DNA of the CDR3: TGCAGTGCTTCCTACAGGGAAAAACCCCGGGCTAACTATGGCTACACCTTC. Residues: CSASYREKPRANYGYTF.

This clonotype was detected a few times. V and J are TRBV6-1 and TRBJ1-4; no firm D call. Germline CDR1 is MNHNS and CDR2 is SASEGT. Trimming cost V 7 bases and J 8 bases, with 11 bases left between them. The CDR3 covers 12 residues. Written as DNA, the CDR3 is TGTGCCAGCACTCCACAGCGAGAAAAACTGTTTTTT. Amino acid sequence: CASTPQREKLFF.

This clonotype was seen at least ten times. The V call is TRBV7-9, the J call TRBJ2-3, with a weak D call TRBD1 (5 bases). Per germline, CDR1 SEHNR and CDR2 FQNEAQ (reference sequence). V lost 3 bases and J lost 2, with 12 bases in between. The CDR3 covers 15 residues. CDR3 residues: CASSFSQVHTDTQYF. In DNA, the CDR3 is TGTGCCAGCAGCTTTTCACAGGTCCACACAGATACGCAGTATTTT.

This clonotype was observed at least ten times. The chain has TRBV5-1 and TRBJ2-3; 8 nucleotides align to TRBD2. Looked up from germline, CDR1 is SGHRS and CDR2 is YFSETQ. The CDR3 spans 16 residues. J was trimmed by 6 bases and V by 2 bases; bases with no gene match: 11. In DNA form, the CDR3 reads TGCGCCAGCAGCTTAACCTCGGGGGGGCCATCGGATACGCAGTATTTT. It yields the protein CASSLTSGGPSDTQYF.

V gene TRBV28 combines with J gene TRBJ2-3, with 9 bases matching TRBD1. Unmatched junction bases numbered 14, after V lost 3 bases and J lost 1 base. Germline loops: CDR1 MDHEN, CDR2 SYDVKM. CDR3 size: 19 residues. This CDR3 is CASSFGPPGTGSGTDTQYF. The CDR3, as DNA: TGTGCCAGCAGTTTCGGCCCCCCCGGGACAGGGTCAGGCACAGATACGCAGTATTTT.

Only a few counts were recorded for this clonotype. The chain employs TRBV12-3 or TRBV12-4 and TRBJ2-1; perhaps TRBD2 as D (7 bases). The CDR3 totals 12 residues. The V and J ends lost 6 bases and 8 bases respectively, with 11 bases between them. The DNA of the CDR3 is TGTGCCAGCAGGGCGGGGGCGGATGAGCAGTTCTTC. Amino acid sequence: CASRAGADEQFF.